This T cell receptor beta chain was documented in a study of T cells in Graves' hyperthyroidism and ophthalmopathy. Findings and caveats of the study: Ophthalmopathy prediction by the model preceded onset by a median approximately six months. Separation of ophthalmopathy from stable hyperthyroidism was achieved by a 13 V-J model.

Comment on this clonotype: Its target is not known.

Authors of the study amplified TCR beta CDR3 regions from RNA transcripts. Primed by the HTBI set, a first-round RT-PCR was run on the TCR CDR3. From the multiplex PCR reads, TCRdb called clonotypes with MiXCR, one entry per CDR3 protein. Of 450,000 to 600,000 distinct CDR3 sequences listed, 12% to 15% are singletons. Germline V gene sequence: CDR1 MDHEN, CDR2 SYDVKM. V was clipped by 6 bases and J by 4 bases; unmatched bases: 7. This CDR3 contains 14 residues. Hyperthyroidism of Graves' type that showed no ophthalmopathy progression within 18 months was stable. Fresh peripheral blood, less than 11 ml of it, supplied the PBMCs.

The sample was blood. This receptor was taken from a woman aged 40 to 50 with Graves' hyperthyroidism. The chain employs TRBV28 and TRBJ1-2; TRBD1 matches 8 bases. The CDR3 nucleotides are TGTGCCAGCAGACCGACAGGGGACCGCTATGGCTACACCTTC. Residues: CASRPTGDRYGYTF.